The 20 T cell receptor beta chains below were found in one sample sequenced in a study of T cell repertoires in cytomegalovirus infection. TCRdb processed the reads anew with MiXCR; each CDR3 protein has one entry. Of about 530,000 distinct CDR3 sequences listed, 26% were seen once; the top ten hold less than 15%. Sequenced: PBMCs. The receptors here all came from a human donor in good health (CMV status not recorded). Some clones in this sample may be carry-over from other donors' samples.

V gene TRBV10-3 combines with J gene TRBJ1-3; D is unclear. The CDR3 sequence is 14 residues long. CDR1 ENHRY and CDR2 SYGVKD come from the germline V gene. V was cut by 3 bases and J by 0 bases, with 6 bases left in between. The CDR3 reads CAISEWSSGNTIYF. CDR3 nucleotide sequence: TGTGCCATCAGTGAATGGAGCTCTGGAAACACCATATATTTT.

This clonotype was recorded many times. The chain couples TRBV7-9 to TRBJ1-5; D ambiguous. This CDR3 contains 15 residues. The V gene lost 0 bases and the J gene lost 2 bases, with 8 bases spanning the gap. Germline lookup yields CDR1 SEHNR and CDR2 FQNEAQ (reference sequence). The CDR3 is CASSLAGFGNQPQHF. DNA for the CDR3: TGTGCCAGCAGCTTAGCAGGGTTTGGCAATCAGCCCCAGCATTTT.

This clonotype was seen only a few times. The chain has TRBV12-3 or TRBV12-4 and TRBJ2-7; possibly TRBD1 for D (6 bases). The V end was cut by 3 bases, the J end by 3 bases, with 9 bases between. The CDR3 loop spans 13 amino acids. CDR3 in DNA: TGTGCCAGCAGTTTGGGGGCAAACTACGAGCAGTACGTC. This gives the protein CASSLGANYEQYV.

The chain joins TRBV24-1 to TRBJ2-1; 8 bases agree with TRBD1. CDR3 length: 15 residues. J gave up 2 bases and V 5 bases, and 4 bases lay outside the gene matches. Germline CDR1 and CDR2: KGHDR and SFDVKD. The CDR3 is CATSVGTGAYNEQFF. The CDR3 DNA follows: TGTGCCACCAGTGTTGGGACAGGAGCCTACAATGAGCAGTTCTTC.

This clonotype was observed at least ten times. The chain recombines TRBV7-8 with TRBJ1-3; D remains ambiguous. This CDR3 has 15 residues. The V gene's germline CDR1 is SGHVS and CDR2 FQNEAQ. The V and J ends lost 3 bases and 2 bases respectively, with 11 bases between them. CDR3 loop: CASSFPGRTGNTIYF. The CDR3 nucleotides read TGTGCCAGCAGCTTCCCAGGTCGTACTGGAAACACCATATATTTT.

This chain connects TRBV25-1 to TRBJ2-2; D not resolved. V was shortened by 6 bases and J by 6 bases, with 29 bases between the two germline ends. Germline CDR1 and CDR2: MGHDK and SYGVNS. The CDR3 contains 19 residues. The DNA of the CDR3 is TGTGCCAGCAGGCCCAAGGGATTTACGCCCTCTGTAGGGTCCGGGGAGCTGTTTTTT. Its translation is CASRPKGFTPSVGSGELFF.

This clonotype occurred many times. V gene TRBV7-8 combines with J gene TRBJ2-3, with 9 bases that match TRBD2. Germline V lookup: CDR1 SGHVS, CDR2 FQNEAQ. The CDR3 has 16 amino acids. The trim removed 0 bases at V and 5 bases at J, leaving 6 bases unmatched. The CDR3 loop reads CASSLAGGRGGDTQYF. The CDR3 DNA reads as TGTGCCAGCAGCTTAGCCGGCGGGAGGGGAGGAGATACGCAGTATTTT.

This clonotype appeared many times. The chain couples TRBV7-2 to TRBJ2-1; D is undetermined. Germline CDR1 and CDR2: SGHTA and FQGNSA. Trimming left V 1 base short and J 5 bases short, with 12 bases between. This CDR3 spans 15 amino acids. The CDR3, as DNA: TGTGCCAGCAGCTTAGTTGTGGAAAAGAACAATGAGCAGTTCTTC. It specifies CASSLVVEKNNEQFF.

This sequence joins TRBV11-3 and TRBJ2-1; the D gene is possibly TRBD2 (6 bases). This CDR3 comprises 16 residues. V lost 6 bases to trimming and J lost 8 bases, with 23 bases between them. Germline loops: CDR1 SGHNT, CDR2 YENEEA. This CDR3 reads CASSQYGGMGIDEQFF. The CDR3 nucleotides are TGTGCCAGCAGTCAATATGGAGGGATGGGTATAGATGAGCAGTTCTTC. The whole variable domain, filled in from reference TRBV11-3 and TRBJ2-1, reads EAGVVQSPRYKIIEKKQPVAFWCNPISGHNTLYWYLQNLGQGPELLIRYENEEAVDDSQLPKDRFSAERLKGVDSTLKIQPAELGDSAVYLCASSQYGGMGIDEQFFGPGTRLTVL.

The V and J genes are TRBV7-3 and TRBJ2-1; the match to TRBD2 covers 7 bases. The CDR3 covers 16 residues. Germline V CDR1 and CDR2: SGHTA, FQGTGA. Trimming took 2 bases from V and 5 from J; bases not matched to a gene: 9. The CDR3 reads CASSLSAPSGHNEQFF. DNA for the CDR3: TGTGCCAGCAGCTTATCGGCCCCTAGCGGCCACAATGAGCAGTTCTTC.

As for this clonotype: A much larger clone is a single base away; this may be a read error. The V gene is TRBV11-3, the J gene TRBJ2-4, with D unclear. This CDR3 has 18 residues. CDR1 is SGHNT, CDR2 YENEEA, per germline. Trimming removed 5 bases from V and 1 base from J, with 21 bases in between. CDR3 sequence: CASSLPWSPDKAKNIQYF. Written as DNA, the CDR3 is TGTGCCAGCAGCCTGCCGTGGAGTCCCGACAAGGCCAAAAACATTCAGTACTTC.

A few counts support this clonotype. The genes are TRBV20-1 and TRBJ2-1; 9 bases line up with TRBD2. Germline CDR1 reads DFQATT; CDR2 reads SNEGSKA (reference sequence). The CDR3 loop spans 14 amino acids. V gave up 2 bases and J gave up 7 bases; unmatched junction bases: 6. The CDR3 region is CSARRAGGGNEQFF. In DNA form, the CDR3 reads TGCAGTGCTAGAAGAGCGGGAGGAGGTAATGAGCAGTTCTTC.

The V call is TRBV28, the J call TRBJ2-1; no clear D gene. The CDR3 sequence is 16 residues long. Germline CDR1 and CDR2: MDHEN and SYDVKM. Trimming left V 6 bases short and J 8 bases short, with 23 bases between. Here the CDR3 reads CASRLRTSSRHYEQFF. CDR3 coding DNA: TGTGCCAGCAGACTGAGAACGTCTTCCCGCCACTATGAGCAGTTCTTC. Full variable domain (outside the CDR3, taken from reference TRBV28 and TRBJ2-1): DVKVTQSSRYLVKRTGEKVFLECVQDMDHENMFWYRQDPGLGLRLIYFSYDVKMKEKGDIPEGYSVSREKKERFSLILESASTNQTSMYLCASRLRTSSRHYEQFFGPGTRLTVL.

The V gene is TRBV7-8, the J gene TRBJ1-2; D remains ambiguous. The V end was cut by 7 bases, the J end by 7 bases, with 25 bases between. The CDR3 loop spans 16 amino acids. CDR1 SGHVS and CDR2 FQNEAQ come from the germline V gene. DNA for the CDR3: TGTGCCAGCACCAACGACTTAGAGTACAGTGTTGCTGGCTACACCTTC. Its translation is CASTNDLEYSVAGYTF. Supplemented by reference TRBV7-8 and TRBJ1-2, the full variable domain reads GAGVSQSPRYKVAKRGQDVALRCDPISGHVSLFWYQQALGQGPEFLTYFQNEAQLDKSGLPSDRFFAERPEGSVSTLKIQRTQQEDSAVYLCASTNDLEYSVAGYTFGSGTRLTVV.

The genes are TRBV19 and TRBJ1-5; D is unresolved. This CDR3 spans 14 amino acids. The V gene's germline CDR1 is LNHDA and CDR2 SQIVND (reference sequence). The V and J ends lost 5 bases and 8 bases respectively, with 16 bases between them. The DNA of the CDR3 is TGTGCCAGTAGTTCCCGGGGAGGGCTGGAGCCCCAGCATTTT. Translation gives CASSSRGGLEPQHF.

The V call is TRBV14, the J call TRBJ1-3, with TRBD1 as a possible D gene (6 bases). Germline V gene lookup returns CDR1 SGHDN and CDR2 FVKESK. V was clipped by 6 bases and J by 0 bases, with 15 bases between them. The CDR3 runs to 16 residues. CDR3 amino acids: CASSHSTGLSGNTIYF. CDR3 sequence (DNA): TGTGCCAGCAGTCACTCGACAGGCCTCTCTGGAAACACCATATATTTT.

The chain has TRBV6-2 or TRBV6-3 and TRBJ2-1; D remains ambiguous. Germline V lookup: CDR1 MNHEY, CDR2 SVGEGT. The CDR3 has 12 residues. The V and J ends lost 8 bases and 6 bases respectively, with 11 bases between them. The CDR3 coding sequence is TGTGCCAGCGGGCGGTCGGTCAATGAGCAGTTCTTC. Translation gives CASGRSVNEQFF.

This clonotype has more than one count but fewer than ten. The chain uses TRBV5-1 and TRBJ2-7; 7 positions agree with TRBD2. V shed 0 bases, J shed 5 bases, and the junction held 8 bases outside the gene matches. CDR3 size: 15 residues. CDR1 and CDR2 (germline): SGHRS, YFSETQ. This CDR3 reads CASSLEGGSFDEQYF. Written as DNA, the CDR3 is TGCGCCAGCAGCTTGGAAGGCGGGAGTTTCGACGAGCAGTACTTC.

The rearrangement joins TRBV6-2 or TRBV6-3 to TRBJ2-7, with TRBD2 matching 9 bases. The junction had 17 bases not matched to a gene; V was cut back by 8 bases and J by 3 bases. The CDR3 runs to 17 residues. Germline V CDR1 and CDR2: MNHEY, SVGEGT. The CDR3 DNA reads as TGTGCCAGCTCCGCCCTGGGATTAGCGGGGGCCTTCTACGAGCAGTACTTC. This codes for CASSALGLAGAFYEQYF.

In this sample, this clonotype turned up a few times. J is TRBJ1-5 and V is TRBV28; the D gene is possibly TRBD1 (6 bases). This CDR3 region has 16 residues. V was shortened by 6 bases and J by 6 bases, with 21 bases between the two germline ends. Germline values: CDR1 MDHEN, CDR2 SYDVKM. In nucleotides, the CDR3 is TGTGCCAGCAGCCCCAGGGGCAGGGGCCCCACTCAGCCCCAGCATTTT. It yields the protein CASSPRGRGPTQPQHF.